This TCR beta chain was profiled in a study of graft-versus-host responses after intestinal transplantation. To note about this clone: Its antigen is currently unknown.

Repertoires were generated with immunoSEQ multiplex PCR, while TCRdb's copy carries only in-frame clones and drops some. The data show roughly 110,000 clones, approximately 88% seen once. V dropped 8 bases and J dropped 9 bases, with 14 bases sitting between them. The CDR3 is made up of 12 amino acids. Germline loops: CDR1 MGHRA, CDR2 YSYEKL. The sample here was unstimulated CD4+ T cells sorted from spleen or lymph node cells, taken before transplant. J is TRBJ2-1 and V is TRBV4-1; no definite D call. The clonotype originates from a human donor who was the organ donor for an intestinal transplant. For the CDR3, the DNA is TGCGCCAGCGGCTCCGAGGTTGGTGAGCAGTTCTTC. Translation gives CASGSEVGEQFF.